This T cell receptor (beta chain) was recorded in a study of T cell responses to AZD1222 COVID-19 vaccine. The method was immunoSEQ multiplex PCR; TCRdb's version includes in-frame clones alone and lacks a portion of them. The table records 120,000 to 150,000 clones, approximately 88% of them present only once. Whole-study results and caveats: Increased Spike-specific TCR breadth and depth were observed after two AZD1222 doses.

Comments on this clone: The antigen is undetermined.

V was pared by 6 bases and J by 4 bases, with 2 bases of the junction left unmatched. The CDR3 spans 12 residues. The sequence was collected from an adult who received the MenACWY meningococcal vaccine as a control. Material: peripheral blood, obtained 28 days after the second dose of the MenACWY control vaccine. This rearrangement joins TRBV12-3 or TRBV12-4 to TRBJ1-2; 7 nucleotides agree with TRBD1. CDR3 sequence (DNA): TGTGCCAGCAGGACAGGGCTCTATGGCTACACCTTC. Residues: CASRTGLYGYTF.